A selection of T cell receptor beta chains follows, all from one sample in a study of OX40 agonist ivuxolimab in advanced cancers. Measured with immunoSEQ multiplex PCR; TCRdb has only the in-frame clones, and not every one. This table has about 41,000 clones, 80% appearing once. The sequencing used CD4+ or CD8+ T cells sorted from blood, collected in a trial of the OX40 agonist ivuxolimab. Every receptor here comes from an adult with an advanced solid tumor such as melanoma, head and neck, liver or kidney cancer. CDR3s include the opening cysteine and the closing phenylalanine or tryptophan. The order of the fields is D gene, CDR3 length, clone size, J gene, V gene, CDR3 protein, CDR3 DNA. The D gene is left open where the match is weak. The size entry is marked missing in some rows and otherwise reads once, few, many or a size class.

TRBD2 | 16 | - | TRBJ2-3 | TRBV28 | CASSLWTGGALSTQYF | TGTGCCAGCAGTTTGTGGACCGGGGGGGCCTTGAGTACGCAGTATTTT
TRBD2 | 14 | - | TRBJ2-3 | TRBV5-6 | CASRRRERTDTQYF | TGTGCCAGCAGGCGGCGGGAGCGAACAGATACGCAGTATTTT
- | 15 | - | TRBJ1-5 | TRBV18 | CASSYTGKGNQPQHF | TGTGCCAGCTCGTATACAGGGAAAGGAAATCAGCCCCAGCATTTT
- | 15 | few | TRBJ2-7 | TRBV4-3 | CASSQGTARIYEQYF | TGCGCCAGCAGCCAAGGGACAGCAAGAATTTACGAGCAGTACTTC
- | 13 | - | TRBJ1-4 | TRBV27 | CASSRGANEKLFF | TGTGCCAGCAGTCGAGGGGCTAATGAAAAACTGTTTTTT
- | 14 | - | TRBJ1-2 | TRBV6-6 | CASSYLRSGYGYTF | TGTGCCAGCAGTTACTTGAGGAGTGGCTATGGCTACACCTTC
- | 14 | few | TRBJ1-5 | TRBV10-3 | CAISETGVGQPQHF | TGTGCCATCAGTGAAACGGGAGTAGGGCAGCCCCAGCATTTT
- | 13 | - | TRBJ1-2 | TRBV29-1 | CSVEGQGYYGYTF | TGCAGCGTTGAGGGGCAGGGGTACTATGGCTACACCTTC
- | 13 | - | TRBJ2-3 | TRBV9 | CASSRTGTDTQYF | TGTGCCAGCAGCCGGACTGGCACAGATACGCAGTATTTT
- | 13 | - | TRBJ1-5 | TRBV18 | CASSPARNQPQHF | TGTGCCAGCTCACCGGCGCGAAATCAGCCCCAGCATTTT
TRBD2 | 15 | - | TRBJ2-5 | TRBV28 | CASSEVGAGRKTQYF | TGTGCCAGCAGTGAGGTAGGAGCGGGGCGTAAGACCCAGTACTTC
- | 11 | few | TRBJ1-2 | TRBV29-1 | CSVLEAYGYTF | TGCAGCGTTTTAGAGGCCTATGGCTACACCTTC
TRBD1 | 14 | - | TRBJ1-1 | TRBV9 | CASSAKGANTEAFF | TGTGCCAGCAGCGCCAAGGGGGCGAACACTGAAGCTTTCTTT
- | 12 | - | TRBJ2-1 | TRBV5-1 | CASTSSYNEQFF | TGCGCCAGCACCAGCTCCTACAATGAGCAGTTCTTC
- | 14 | - | TRBJ1-5 | TRBV7-2 | CASSPGPGYQPQHF | TGTGCCAGCAGCCCAGGCCCCGGGTATCAGCCCCAGCATTTT
- | 16 | many | TRBJ1-2 | TRBV15 | CATSSGRALGEYGYTF | TGTGCCACCAGCAGCGGCCGGGCCCTCGGAGAATATGGCTACACCTTC
- | 16 | - | TRBJ2-5 | TRBV11-2 | CASSPLGEPNQETQYF | TGTGCCAGCAGCCCCCTGGGGGAGCCCAATCAAGAGACCCAGTACTTC
TRBD1 | 14 | - | TRBJ2-3 | TRBV5-1 | CASSTGGGTDTQYF | TGCGCCAGCTCCACAGGGGGCGGCACAGATACGCAGTATTTT
- | 16 | once | TRBJ1-5 | TRBV10-3 | CAISERQGPSNQPQHF | TGTGCCATCAGTGAACGCCAGGGGCCTAGCAATCAGCCCCAGCATTTT
- | 11 | - | TRBJ2-7 | TRBV5-1 | CASSIRDEQYF | TGCGCCAGCAGCATCCGGGACGAGCAGTACTTC
- | 13 | - | TRBJ2-3 | TRBV19 | CASSKPGGNTQYF | TGTGCCAGTAGTAAGCCCGGAGGTAATACGCAGTATTTT
- | 11 | - | TRBJ1-1 | TRBV6-1 | CASNSGTEAFF | TGTGCCAGCAACAGCGGCACTGAAGCTTTCTTT
- | 11 | - | TRBJ2-7 | TRBV7-2 | CASSLNSEQYF | TGTGCCAGCAGCTTAAACTCCGAGCAGTACTTC
- | 14 | - | TRBJ1-5 | TRBV6-4 | CASSDGSGRQPQHF | TGTGCCAGCAGTGACGGGTCAGGAAGGCAGCCCCAGCATTTT
- | 16 | - | TRBJ2-7 | TRBV7-2 | CASSLNAGQGGYEQYF | TGTGCCAGCAGCTTAAATGCGGGGCAGGGGGGTTACGAGCAGTACTTC
- | 12 | - | TRBJ2-1 | TRBV5-1 | CASSIRGPEQFF | TGCGCCAGCAGCATCAGGGGCCCTGAGCAGTTCTTC
- | 14 | - | TRBJ2-7 | TRBV21-1 | CASSNRTRGYEQYF | TGTGCCAGCAGCAACCGTACTCGGGGCTACGAGCAGTACTTC
TRBD1 | 15 | - | TRBJ1-1 | TRBV7-2 | CASSPETGSGTEAFF | TGTGCCAGCAGCCCCGAGACAGGGTCCGGCACTGAAGCTTTCTTT
TRBD2 | 15 | few | TRBJ2-3 | TRBV30 | CAWTGAAGGVDTQYF | TGTGCCTGGACGGGCGCGGCGGGAGGAGTAGATACGCAGTATTTT
- | 12 | - | TRBJ2-2 | TRBV30 | CAGTTDSGELFF | TGTGCCGGGACGACGGACTCCGGGGAGCTGTTTTTT
- | 11 | few | TRBJ1-1 | TRBV27 | CASCMDTEAFF | TGTGCCAGCTGCATGGACACTGAAGCTTTCTTT
- | 14 | - | TRBJ2-3 | TRBV11-3 | CASSLGGGTDTQYF | TGTGCCAGCAGCTTGGGAGGGGGGACAGATACGCAGTATTTT
- | 14 | once | TRBJ2-4 | TRBV18 | CASSQDLAKNIQYF | TGTGCCAGCTCACAGGACCTAGCCAAAAACATTCAGTACTTC
- | 15 | - | TRBJ2-5 | TRBV18 | CASSPQRTAQETQYF | TGTGCCAGCTCACCACAGCGGACGGCCCAAGAGACCCAGTACTTC
- | 14 | - | TRBJ2-1 | TRBV6-4 | CASRLSGGNNEQFF | TGTGCCAGCCGCTTAAGTGGGGGAAACAATGAGCAGTTCTTC
- | 13 | - | TRBJ1-1 | TRBV7-9 | CATNQGRNTEAFF | TGTGCCACTAATCAGGGACGGAACACTGAAGCTTTCTTT
- | 20 | - | TRBJ2-1 | TRBV14 | CASSQEGQGKGGSVHNEQFF | TGTGCCAGCAGCCAAGAAGGACAGGGTAAGGGCGGGAGTGTCCACAATGAGCAGTTCTTC
TRBD2 | 16 | - | TRBJ2-7 | TRBV30 | CAWGWAGATSSYEQYF | TGTGCCTGGGGTTGGGCGGGAGCGACGAGCTCCTACGAGCAGTACTTC
TRBD1 | 15 | - | TRBJ2-1 | TRBV11-3 | CASSSRGNSYNEQFF | TGTGCCAGCAGCTCCAGGGGGAACTCCTACAATGAGCAGTTCTTC
TRBD2 | 15 | - | TRBJ2-5 | TRBV11-2 | CASRRGSGREETQYF | TGTGCCAGCAGACGGGGTAGCGGGAGGGAAGAGACCCAGTACTTC
TRBD2 | 15 | - | TRBJ2-1 | TRBV10-2 | CASRPPSGSYNEQFF | TGCGCCAGCAGACCCCCTAGCGGCTCCTACAATGAGCAGTTCTTC
- | 13 | - | TRBJ2-2 | TRBV27 | CASTTWGTGELFF | TGTGCCAGCACCACCTGGGGAACCGGGGAGCTGTTTTTT
TRBD2 | 14 | - | TRBJ2-1 | TRBV19 | CASRNSLADNEQFF | TGTGCCAGTCGAAACTCGCTAGCGGACAATGAGCAGTTCTTC
TRBD1 | 15 | - | TRBJ2-1 | TRBV6-5 | CASRPRTGSYNEQFF | TGTGCCAGCAGACCCAGGACAGGCTCCTACAATGAGCAGTTCTTC
- | 14 | once | TRBJ1-1 | TRBV7-3 | CASSLNGRNTEAFF | TGTGCCAGCAGCTTAAACGGAAGGAACACTGAAGCTTTCTTT